Listed below are T cell receptor beta chains from one sample, sequenced in a study of a mutant IDH1 vaccine in newly diagnosed glioma. Produced via immunoSEQ multiplex PCR; TCRdb's table is partial and in-frame only. The table lists 65,000 or so clones, more than 75% of them singletons. Their specific antigens are unknown. The sample in question was PBMCs, obtained from a glioma patient whose treatment included an IDH1 peptide vaccine. These receptors originate from a man in his thirties or forties with glioma. CDR3s include the opening cysteine and the closing phenylalanine or tryptophan. A D gene is named only where the DNA matches it firmly. Rows may omit the clone size; those that give it use once, few, many or a size class.

cdr3_aa cdr3_nt clone_size v_call d_call j_call
CASSLGGGGGNQPQHF TGTGCCAGCAGCTTAGGAGGAGGAGGGGGCAATCAGCCCCAGCATTTT NA TRBV11-1 NA TRBJ1-5
CASSEPGDGIYGYTF TGTGCCAGCAGTGAACCGGGGGACGGCATCTATGGCTACACCTTC NA TRBV6-1 NA TRBJ1-2
CASSPQGKETQYF TGTGCCAGCTCACCACAGGGGAAAGAGACCCAGTACTTC NA TRBV18 NA TRBJ2-5
CATSRDGASFQAQHF TGTGCCACCAGCAGAGATGGGGCAAGCTTCCAGGCCCAGCATTTT NA TRBV15 NA TRBJ1-5
CASSLGTSGNEQYF TGTGCCAGCAGCTTAGGGACTAGCGGGAACGAGCAGTACTTC NA TRBV7-8 TRBD2 TRBJ2-7
CASSSSGTGNTGELFF TGTGCCAGCAGTTCATCCGGGACAGGGAACACCGGGGAGCTGTTTTTT NA TRBV27 TRBD1 TRBJ2-2
CASSKAGGDTEAFF TGTGCCAGCAGCAAAGCCGGTGGGGACACTGAAGCTTTCTTT once TRBV11-2 NA TRBJ1-1
CAIGGGGTEAFF TGTGCCATCGGCGGGGGGGGCACTGAAGCTTTCTTT NA TRBV10-3 NA TRBJ1-1
CAWSDRSFSYEQYF TGTGCCTGGAGTGACAGGAGTTTCTCCTACGAGCAGTACTTC NA TRBV30 NA TRBJ2-7
CASSYLQGHEQYF TGTGCCAGCAGTTATTTACAGGGCCACGAGCAGTACTTC NA TRBV6-6 NA TRBJ2-7
CASSWPGETQYF TGCGCCAGCAGTTGGCCCGGGGAGACCCAGTACTTC NA TRBV5-1 NA TRBJ2-5
CSVVGERGGETQYF TGCAGCGTTGTAGGCGAGAGGGGGGGGGAGACCCAGTACTTC NA TRBV29-1 NA TRBJ2-5
CASSRLNTGELFF TGTGCCAGCAGCAGGCTGAACACCGGGGAGCTGTTTTTT NA TRBV11-2 NA TRBJ2-2
CASRLGLAGARETQYF TGTGCCAGCAGACTCGGACTAGCGGGTGCAAGAGAGACCCAGTACTTC NA TRBV27 TRBD2 TRBJ2-5
CASSEGFSPLHF TGCGCCAGCAGCGAGGGGTTCTCACCCCTCCACTTT NA TRBV10-1 NA TRBJ1-6
CASSEALGRETQYF TGTGCCAGCAGTGAAGCACTGGGGCGGGAGACCCAGTACTTC NA TRBV2 NA TRBJ2-5
CASSLGRTLEAFF TGCGCCAGCAGCTTGGGCCGGACGTTAGAAGCTTTCTTT NA TRBV5-1 NA TRBJ1-1
CASRGPGKYEQYF TGTGCCAGCCGAGGTCCAGGGAAGTACGAGCAGTACTTC NA TRBV6-5 NA TRBJ2-7
CAWRISGSERFRYTF TGTGCCTGGAGGATATCTGGATCAGAGAGATTTCGCTACACCTTC once TRBV30 NA TRBJ1-2
CASSLRWLASHEQFF TGTGCCAGCAGTTTAAGGTGGCTAGCCAGCCATGAGCAGTTCTTC NA TRBV27 NA TRBJ2-1
CASSFRNPSSGGPIYGYTF TGTGCCAGCAGCTTTAGGAATCCATCATCCGGAGGTCCGATCTATGGCTACACCTTC NA TRBV5-4 NA TRBJ1-2
CASSPGLAGANTGELFF TGCGCCAGCAGCCCGGGACTAGCGGGGGCGAACACCGGGGAGCTGTTTTTT NA TRBV5-1 TRBD2 TRBJ2-2
CASSWGQGANTEAFF TGTGCCAGCAGCTGGGGACAGGGGGCAAACACTGAAGCTTTCTTT once TRBV5-4 TRBD1 TRBJ1-1
CASSFAGDYYGYTF TGTGCCAGCAGTTTCGCGGGGGACTACTATGGCTACACCTTC NA TRBV11-2 NA TRBJ1-2
CASSLQGSKETQYF TGTGCCAGCAGCTTACAGGGTTCCAAAGAGACCCAGTACTTC NA TRBV7-9 NA TRBJ2-5
CASSLGRLQGFPGNTIYF TGTGCCAGCAGCTTAGGTCGTCTCCAGGGGTTCCCTGGAAACACCATATATTTT NA TRBV7-9 NA TRBJ1-3
CASSMGREVVNEQFF TGTGCCAGTAGTATGGGCAGGGAGGTTGTTAATGAGCAGTTCTTC NA TRBV19 NA TRBJ2-1
CASSERASRSSYNEQFF TGTGCCAGCAGCGAGCGCGCTAGCCGGAGCTCCTACAATGAGCAGTTCTTC NA TRBV7-9 NA TRBJ2-1
CASSEPDRVNTIYF TGTGCCAGCAGTGAACCGGACAGGGTAAACACCATATATTTT once TRBV6-1 TRBD1 TRBJ1-3
CASDELGGNTEAFF TGTGCCAGCGACGAGCTGGGGGGGAACACTGAAGCTTTCTTT NA TRBV7-6 NA TRBJ1-1
CASTPGGTNEQFF TGCGCCAGCACCCCGGGAGGCACTAATGAGCAGTTCTTC NA TRBV5-1 TRBD2 TRBJ2-1
CATSRVLAGTDTQYF TGTGCCACCAGCAGAGTATTAGCGGGGACAGATACGCAGTATTTT NA TRBV15 TRBD2 TRBJ2-3
CASSLAGSSPLHF TGTGCCAGCAGCTTGGCCGGAAGTTCACCCCTCCACTTT NA TRBV5-5 NA TRBJ1-6
CASSPYSGAYEQYF TGTGCCAGCAGCCCCTACTCGGGGGCCTACGAGCAGTACTTC NA TRBV5-8 NA TRBJ2-7
CASSLRRDEQYF TGTGCCAGCAGCTTAAGACGTGACGAGCAGTACTTC NA TRBV11-2 NA TRBJ2-7
CASSVEARGNTEAFF TGTGCCAGCAGCGTAGAGGCGCGGGGTAACACTGAAGCTTTCTTT NA TRBV9 NA TRBJ1-1
CASSGGIRDSPLHF TGTGCCAGCAGTGGCGGTATCCGCGATTCACCCCTCCACTTT NA TRBV25-1 NA TRBJ1-6
CASSFVGPYEQYF TGTGCCAGCAGTTTCGTGGGCCCCTACGAGCAGTACTTC NA TRBV27 NA TRBJ2-7
CATRQGGNQPQHF TGCGCCACCCGCCAGGGGGGCAATCAGCCCCAGCATTTT NA TRBV10-2 TRBD1 TRBJ1-5
CASSLTAEAFF TGTGCCAGCAGCTTAACTGCTGAAGCTTTCTTT NA TRBV7-8 NA TRBJ1-1
CASSPRASRGEQYF TGTGCCAGCAGCCCCCGGGCCTCCCGGGGGGAGCAGTACTTC NA TRBV9 NA TRBJ2-7
CASSQDMGVQHF TGTGCCAGCAGCCAAGATATGGGAGTCCAGCATTTT NA TRBV4-2 NA TRBJ1-5